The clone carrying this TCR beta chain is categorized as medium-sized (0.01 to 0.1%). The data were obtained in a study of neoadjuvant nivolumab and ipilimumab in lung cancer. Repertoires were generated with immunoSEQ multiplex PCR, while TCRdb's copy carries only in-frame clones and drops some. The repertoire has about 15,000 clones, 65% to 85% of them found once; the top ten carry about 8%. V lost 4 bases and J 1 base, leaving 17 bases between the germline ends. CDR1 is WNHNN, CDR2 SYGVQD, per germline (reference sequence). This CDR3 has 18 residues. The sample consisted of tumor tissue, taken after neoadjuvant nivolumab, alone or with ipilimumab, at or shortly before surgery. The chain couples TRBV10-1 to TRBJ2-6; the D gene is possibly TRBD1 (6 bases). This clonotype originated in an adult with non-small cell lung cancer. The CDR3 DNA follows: TGCGCCAGCAGTGGGTCCTTAAACACAGGGTCTGGGGCCAACGTCCTGACTTTC. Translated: CASSGSLNTGSGANVLTF.